Shown below are 17 T cell receptor beta chains from a single sample sequenced in a study of blood T cell repertoires in COVID-19 (dated by TCRdb to between 2020 and 2021). Receptors were amplified or captured by the immunoSEQ multiplex PCR assay. TCRdb stores this immuneACCESS table with in-frame sequences only. Part of the clones is absent; in the studies checked, under half of the shortfall reflects unresolved V genes, and no reason is known for the rest. The sample table holds some 230,000 clones, of which around 82% were seen once. The ten largest clonotypes hold approximately 2.5% of the sample. What was sequenced was peripheral blood. Receptors originate from a woman in her sixties with acute or convalescent COVID-19.

The V and J genes are TRBV5-6 and TRBJ1-2; possibly TRBD1 for D (6 bases). V was trimmed by 2 bases and J by 1 base, leaving 12 bases between them. The V gene's germline CDR1 is SGHDT and CDR2 YYEEEE. This CDR3 region has 15 residues. The CDR3 nucleotides are TGTGCCAGCAGCTTTGGCCAGGGGTTTAACTATGGCTACACCTTC. Its translation: CASSFGQGFNYGYTF.

The chain carries TRBV5-8 and TRBJ1-2; perhaps TRBD1 as D (5 bases). The CDR3 sequence is 15 residues long. Trimming took 7 bases from V and 4 from J, leaving 20 bases between them. The germline V gene encodes CDR1 SGHTS and CDR2 YDEGEE. The DNA for the CDR3 is TGTGCCAGCCTCGAGTCGGCGGGGGGAGCCTATGGCTACACCTTC. Translated, it gives CASLESAGGAYGYTF.

The rearrangement uses TRBV3-1 (or the pseudogene TRBV3-2) and TRBJ1-1; 8 bases agree with TRBD1. After removal of 5 bases from V and 3 bases from J, the junction contained 23 bases not matched to a gene. CDR1 is LGHDT and CDR2 is YNNKEL in the germline V gene (reference sequence). The length of the CDR3 is 20 residues. The CDR3: CASSSINNRDRSFVDTEAFF. The CDR3 nucleotides are TGTGCCAGCAGCTCTATAAATAACCGGGACAGGAGTTTCGTGGACACTGAAGCTTTCTTT.

The J gene is TRBJ1-4, the V gene TRBV29-1, with 8 bases lining up with TRBD1. V lost 5 bases to trimming and J lost 3 bases; unmatched junction nucleotides: 5. Per germline, CDR1 SQVTM and CDR2 ANQGSEA. The CDR3 extends over 14 amino acids. CDR3 bases: TGCAGCGTTCGACAGGGGACAGCTAATGAAAAACTGTTTTTT. This sequence encodes CSVRQGTANEKLFF.

The V call is TRBV30, the J call TRBJ1-5; D is perhaps TRBD1 (6 bases). The CDR3 consists of 15 residues. CDR1 and CDR2 from the germline V gene are GTSNPN and SVGIG (reference sequence). V lost 2 bases and J lost 6, with 17 bases in between. CDR3 sequence reads: CAWSPGDSPAQPQHF. The CDR3 coding sequence is TGTGCCTGGAGTCCAGGGGATAGTCCGGCTCAGCCCCAGCATTTT.

In nucleotides, the CDR3 is TGCAGCGTAGCTAGCGGGGGGACCTCCACAGATACGCAGTATTTT. It specifies CSVASGGTSTDTQYF. The chain carries TRBV29-1 and TRBJ2-3; 11 nucleotides match TRBD2. Germline V gene lookup returns CDR1 SQVTM and CDR2 ANQGSEA. The V segment lost 6 bases and the J segment 2 bases; nucleotides outside the gene matches: 7. The length of the CDR3 is 15 residues.

The V call is TRBV5-1, the J call TRBJ2-3; 8 positions agree with TRBD1. CDR1 and CDR2 from the germline V gene are SGHRS and YFSETQ. The CDR3 has 15 residues. V lost 5 bases, J lost 2 bases, and 7 bases stayed unmatched. The CDR3 sequence is CASSLDRGATDTQYF. The CDR3 DNA sequence: TGCGCCAGCAGTTTAGACAGGGGCGCCACAGATACGCAGTATTTT.

The chain joins TRBV20-1 to TRBJ2-7; 7 positions agree with TRBD2. The CDR3 is 14 amino acids. Germline lookup yields CDR1 DFQATT and CDR2 SNEGSKA (reference sequence). J gave up 1 base and V 3 bases, and 6 bases lay outside the gene matches. CDR3 sequence reads: CSASKVGGSYEQYF. Here the CDR3 DNA reads TGCAGTGCTAGTAAAGTGGGGGGGTCCTACGAGCAGTACTTC.

The chain combines TRBV4-2 with TRBJ2-2; a possible D gene is TRBD2 (5 bases). Germline loops: CDR1 LGHNA, CDR2 YNFKEQ. The V gene lost 5 bases and the J gene lost 0 bases, with 13 bases spanning the gap. The CDR3 totals 16 residues. The CDR3 DNA reads as TGTGCCAGCAGCTCGGAGCCGGGGACGAACACCGGGGAGCTGTTTTTT. Amino acid sequence: CASSSEPGTNTGELFF.

CDR3 region: CASSEVGGANTGELFF. The CDR3 nucleotides are TGCGCCAGCAGTGAGGTGGGAGGGGCGAACACCGGGGAGCTGTTTTTT. The gene calls are TRBV10-2 and TRBJ2-2; 7 bases line up with TRBD2. Germline-derived CDR1 and CDR2 are WSHSY and SAAADI. The CDR3 length is 16 residues. V lost 2 bases to trimming and J lost 0 bases; unmatched junction nucleotides: 3.

This sequence joins TRBV2 and TRBJ1-3; D is perhaps TRBD1 (6 bases). The CDR3 extends over 13 amino acids. The germline V and J ends were trimmed by 4 bases and 2 bases, with 6 bases remaining between them. CDR1 SNHLY and CDR2 FYNNEI come from the germline V gene. In nucleotides, the CDR3 is TGTGCCAGCAGTGGACAGGCTGGAAACACCATATATTTT. It codes for CASSGQAGNTIYF. Drawing the rest from reference TRBV2 and TRBJ1-3, the complete variable domain is EPEVTQTPSHQVTQMGQEVILRCVPISNHLYFYWYRQILGQKVEFLVSFYNNEISEKSEIFDDQFSVERPDGSNFTLKIRSTKLEDSAMYFCASSGQAGNTIYFGEGSWLTVV.

The V call is TRBV5-1, the J call TRBJ1-3; no reliable D call. CDR1 is SGHRS, CDR2 YFSETQ, per germline. Trimming took 4 bases from V and 0 from J, leaving 11 bases between them. The CDR3 length is 15 residues. DNA of the CDR3: TGCGCCAGCAGCATTGGAGGCACCTCTGGAAACACCATATATTTT. It encodes CASSIGGTSGNTIYF.

The gene calls are TRBV30 and TRBJ2-2, with 7 bases fitting TRBD1. Unmatched junction bases numbered 10, after V lost 4 bases and J lost 5 bases. The CDR3 runs to 15 residues. CDR1 is GTSNPN, CDR2 SVGIG, per germline (reference sequence). The CDR3: CAWIKVGQTTGELFF. CDR3 DNA: TGTGCCTGGATCAAAGTGGGACAGACTACCGGGGAGCTGTTTTTT.

CDR3 DNA: TGTGCCAGTAGTACCCCTAGAGGGTTGGCTGAAAAACTGTTTTTT. It translates to CASSTPRGLAEKLFF. The gene calls are TRBV19 and TRBJ1-4; no firm D call. Trimming stripped 4 bases from V and 7 bases from J, with 16 bases between. Germline values: CDR1 LNHDA, CDR2 SQIVND (reference sequence). CDR3 length: 15 amino acids.

The chain combines TRBV15 with TRBJ1-2; D gene unclear. Trimming removed 1 base at V and 0 bases at J, with 12 bases between. The CDR3 totals 16 residues. Looked up from germline, CDR1 is LNHNV and CDR2 is YYDKDF (reference sequence). The CDR3 sequence: CATSRGRRSANYGYTF. CDR3 nucleotides: TGTGCCACCAGCAGAGGTCGGAGGTCGGCTAACTATGGCTACACCTTC.

V is TRBV2 and J is TRBJ1-5, with D uncertain. The CDR3 spans 15 residues. The germline V gene encodes CDR1 SNHLY and CDR2 FYNNEI. Trimming cost V 2 bases and J 3 bases, with 11 bases left between them. Here the CDR3 reads CASSESGPVNQPQHF. The CDR3, as DNA: TGTGCCAGCAGTGAAAGTGGCCCCGTCAATCAGCCCCAGCATTTT.

The genes are TRBV7-9 and TRBJ1-6; TRBD1 matches at 7 bases. The trim removed 8 bases at V and 7 bases at J, leaving 8 bases unmatched. Germline lookup yields CDR1 SEHNR and CDR2 FQNEAQ (reference sequence). The CDR3 length is 14 residues. This CDR3 reads CASSFGDRNSPLHF. DNA of the CDR3: TGTGCCAGCTCATTCGGGGACAGAAATTCACCCCTCCACTTT.